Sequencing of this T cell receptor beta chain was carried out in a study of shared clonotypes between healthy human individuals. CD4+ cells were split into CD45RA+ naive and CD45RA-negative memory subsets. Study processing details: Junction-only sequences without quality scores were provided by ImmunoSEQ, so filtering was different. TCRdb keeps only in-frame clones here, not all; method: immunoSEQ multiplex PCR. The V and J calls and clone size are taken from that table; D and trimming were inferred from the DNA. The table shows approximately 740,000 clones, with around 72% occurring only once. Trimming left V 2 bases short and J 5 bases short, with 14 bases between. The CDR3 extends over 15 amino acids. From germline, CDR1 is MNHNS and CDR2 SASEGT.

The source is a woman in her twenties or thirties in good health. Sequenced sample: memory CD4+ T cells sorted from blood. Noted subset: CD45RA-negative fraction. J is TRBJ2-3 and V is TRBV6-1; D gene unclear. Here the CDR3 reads CASSESGFGIDTQYF. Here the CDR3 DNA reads TGTGCCAGCAGTGAATCTGGGTTCGGCATAGATACGCAGTATTTT.